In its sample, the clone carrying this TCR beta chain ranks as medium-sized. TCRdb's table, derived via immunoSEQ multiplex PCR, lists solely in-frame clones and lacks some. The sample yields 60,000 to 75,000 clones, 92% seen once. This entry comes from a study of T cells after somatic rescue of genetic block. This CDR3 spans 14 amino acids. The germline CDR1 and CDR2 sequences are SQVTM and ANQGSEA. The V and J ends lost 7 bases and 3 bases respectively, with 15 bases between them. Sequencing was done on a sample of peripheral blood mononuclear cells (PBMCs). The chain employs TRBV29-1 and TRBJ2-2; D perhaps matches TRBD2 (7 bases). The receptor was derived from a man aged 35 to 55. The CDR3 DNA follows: TGCAGCGCAAAGGGGGGGCCCGACACCGGGGAGCTGTTTTTT. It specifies CSAKGGPDTGELFF.